These 30 T cell receptor beta chains share one sample of origin, sequenced in a study of neoadjuvant anti-PD-1 for oral cavity cancer. Libraries were prepared by immunoSEQ multiplex PCR; TCRdb keeps only in-frame clonotypes and omits some of them. The sample includes more than 13,000 clones, under 85% of them seen just once. Described time point: after neoadjuvant nivolumab, at surgical resection. The material was PBMCs, obtained after nivolumab (anti-PD-1) treatment. The source is a person between 35 and 79 years old with oral cavity squamous cell carcinoma.

This clone has just a few counts. The chain joins TRBV15 to TRBJ1-5; D may be TRBD1 (5 bases). This CDR3 is 14 amino acids long. Trimming removed 1 base from V and 4 bases from J, with 8 bases in between. Germline CDR1 reads LNHNV; CDR2 reads YYDKDF (reference sequence). The CDR3 here is CATSRGEGNQPQHF. The DNA for the CDR3 is TGTGCCACCAGCAGAGGGGAGGGGAATCAGCCCCAGCATTTT.

J is TRBJ2-7 and V is TRBV5-1; D possibly uses TRBD1 or TRBD2 (5 bases each). CDR1 is SGHRS, CDR2 YFSETQ, per germline. This CDR3 is built from 13 residues. V was shortened by 2 bases and J by 4 bases, with 10 bases between the two germline ends. The CDR3 bases are TGCGCCAGCAGCTTCAGGGACGGGTACGAGCAGTACTTC. Its protein product is CASSFRDGYEQYF.

The table lists this clone with a count of one. The gene calls are TRBV10-3 and TRBJ1-2; TRBD1 matches at 10 bases. V lost 7 bases, J lost 6 bases, and 8 bases stayed unmatched. This CDR3 comprises 14 residues. Germline assignment: CDR1 ENHRY and CDR2 SYGVKD. The CDR3 DNA is TGTGCCATCAAACCGGGACAGGGGCCCCATGGCTACACCTTC. Translated: CAIKPGQGPHGYTF.

This clone showed up just a few times. This sequence joins TRBV27 and TRBJ2-1, with 7 bases that match TRBD1. From germline, CDR1 is MNHEY and CDR2 SMNVEV (reference sequence). The CDR3 runs to 13 residues. J was trimmed by 8 bases and V by 6 bases; bases with no gene match: 7. The CDR3 spells CASRLSGGYEQFF. CDR3 bases: TGTGCCAGCAGGCTCTCAGGGGGATATGAGCAGTTCTTC.

Only one count was recorded for this clone. The genes are TRBV7-9 and TRBJ1-2; TRBD1 matches at 12 bases. Germline CDR1 is SEHNR and CDR2 is FQNEAQ (reference sequence). V lost 4 bases, J lost 3 bases, and 3 bases stayed unmatched. CDR3 size: 15 residues. The CDR3 is CASSSGQGADYGYTF. CDR3 in DNA: TGTGCCAGCAGCTCGGGACAGGGGGCTGACTATGGCTACACCTTC.

This clone was counted only a few times. The chain recombines TRBV19 with TRBJ1-2; D call uncertain. The CDR3 totals 16 residues. Germline loops: CDR1 LNHDA, CDR2 SQIVND (reference sequence). Trimming took off 5 bases at V and 2 bases at J, with 18 bases between the two ends. The CDR3 coding sequence is TGTGCCAGTAGTCCAGACACTAGGCGAGGGAACTATGGCTACACCTTC. Amino acids: CASSPDTRRGNYGYTF. The variable domain in full, with the rest retrieved from reference TRBV19 and TRBJ1-2, is DGGITQSPKYLFRKEGQNVTLSCEQNLNHDAMYWYRQDPGQGLRLIYYSQIVNDFQKGDIAEGYSVSREKKESFPLTVTSAQKNPTAFYLCASSPDTRRGNYGYTFGSGTRLTVV.

This clone was counted once. The V and J genes are TRBV12-5 and TRBJ2-3; D not certain. V shed 7 bases and J shed 0 bases, with 5 bases lying between them. The CDR3 is 12 amino acids. Germline V gene sequence: CDR1 LGHNT, CDR2 FRNRAP. CDR3 sequence: CASALSTDTQYF. The CDR3 DNA follows: TGTGCTAGTGCCTTAAGCACAGATACGCAGTATTTT.

The chain recombines TRBV10-3 with TRBJ2-3, with 8 bases aligning to TRBD1. The germline gives CDR1 ENHRY, CDR2 SYGVKD. This CDR3 has 15 amino acids. With V trimmed by 10 bases and J by 6 bases, 15 bases remained unmatched. The CDR3 is CATLDGQGIDDTQYF. For the CDR3, the DNA is TGTGCCACCCTGGACGGACAGGGCATCGACGATACGCAGTATTTT.

This chain links TRBV11-3 with TRBJ2-4, with a tentative D call TRBD1 (8 bases). V was clipped by 1 base and J by 8 bases, with 15 bases between them. CDR1 is SGHNT and CDR2 is YENEEA in the germline V gene. CDR3 size: 15 residues. CDR3 nucleotides: TGTGCCAGCAGCTTAGGTTCAACAGGGGGGGACATTCAGTACTTC. Its translation: CASSLGSTGGDIQYF.

V is TRBV6-1 and J is TRBJ2-1, with D possibly matching TRBD2 (6 bases). Trimming removed 6 bases from V and 6 bases from J, with 12 bases in between. The CDR3 length is 13 residues. The V gene's germline CDR1 is MNHNS and CDR2 SASEGT. CDR3 DNA sequence: TGTGCCAGCAGGGGACTTATCAGCAATGAGCAGTTCTTC. It codes for CASRGLISNEQFF.

The CDR3 sequence: CASSQENTGELFF. CDR3 DNA: TGTGCCAGCAGTCAAGAAAACACCGGGGAGCTGTTTTTT. The V gene is TRBV2, the J gene TRBJ2-2; D unresolved. CDR1 is SNHLY, CDR2 FYNNEI, per germline. Between the trimmed V and J ends, which lost 5 bases and 2 bases, there was a span of 6 bases. The CDR3 length is 13 residues. Combining the CDR3 with reference TRBV2 and TRBJ2-2 gives the whole variable domain EPEVTQTPSHQVTQMGQEVILRCVPISNHLYFYWYRQILGQKVEFLVSFYNNEISEKSEIFDDQFSVERPDGSNFTLKIRSTKLEDSAMYFCASSQENTGELFFGEGSRLTVL.

This clone was observed a few times. The chain couples TRBV6-5 to TRBJ1-5; D not resolved. Germline V gene sequence: CDR1 MNHEY, CDR2 SVGAGI. The CDR3 is 15 residues long. V was cut by 6 bases and J by 0 bases, with 12 bases left in between. CDR3 sequence: CASSRTVYSNQPQHF. The CDR3 bases are TGTGCCAGCAGCCGGACTGTTTATAGCAATCAGCCCCAGCATTTT.

This clone was observed a single time. This chain connects TRBV5-1 to TRBJ2-1, with D tentatively TRBD1 (6 bases). Germline lookup yields CDR1 SGHRS and CDR2 YFSETQ. The length of the CDR3 is 15 residues. V was shortened by 0 bases and J by 8 bases, with 15 bases between the two germline ends. CDR3 coding DNA: TGCGCCAGCAGCTTGGTTACAGGGCTTTACCATGAGCAGTTCTTC. This translates into CASSLVTGLYHEQFF.

The chain uses TRBV21-1 and TRBJ2-7; the D call of TRBD1 is as the table states it, not checked on the DNA. TRBV21-1 is a documented pseudogene. CDR3 size: 15 residues. DNA for the CDR3: TGTGCCAGCAGCCACAGGGGCTCGCCCGGGTACGAGCAGTACTTC. Its protein is CASSHRGSPGYEQYF.

The genes are TRBV5-6 and TRBJ1-5; D is possibly TRBD1 (5 bases). CDR3 size: 15 residues. Germline CDR1 SGHDT, CDR2 YYEEEE. Trimming pared 4 bases from V and 1 base from J, leaving 12 bases between. CDR3 amino acids: CASSLRVGSNQPQHF. The CDR3 DNA is TGTGCCAGCAGCCTCAGGGTTGGGAGCAATCAGCCCCAGCATTTT. The full variable domain, its missing parts supplied by reference TRBV5-6 and TRBJ1-5, is DAGVTQSPTHLIKTRGQQVTLRCSPKSGHDTVSWYQQALGQGPQFIFQYYEEEERQRGNFPDRFSGHQFPNYSSELNVNALLLGDSALYLCASSLRVGSNQPQHFGDGTRLSIL.

V usage is TRBV10-3 and J usage is TRBJ2-3, with 10 bases that match TRBD2. CDR3 length: 15 amino acids. V gave up 4 bases and J gave up 2 bases; unmatched junction bases: 3. Germline V gene lookup returns CDR1 ENHRY and CDR2 SYGVKD. As DNA, the CDR3 is TGTGCCATCAGTGGGACTAGCGGATACACAGATACGCAGTATTTT. Encoded protein: CAISGTSGYTDTQYF.

A single count supports this clone. The chain couples TRBV29-1 to TRBJ2-5; 8 bases are shared with TRBD1. CDR1 SQVTM and CDR2 ANQGSEA come from the germline V gene. There are 12 residues in the CDR3. V was pared by 7 bases and J by 4 bases, with 5 bases of the junction left unmatched. This chain's CDR3 is CSASGGGETQYF. CDR3 DNA sequence: TGCAGCGCCTCAGGGGGCGGAGAGACCCAGTACTTC. The complete variable domain, with remaining parts taken from reference TRBV29-1 and TRBJ2-5, reads SAVISQKPSRDICQRGTSLTIQCQVDSQVTMMFWYRQQPGQSLTLIATANQGSEATYESGFVIDKFPISRPNLTFSTLTVSNMSPEDSSIYLCSASGGGETQYFGPGTRLLVL.

This chain joins TRBV6-5 and TRBJ1-2, with D unclear. V shed 0 bases and J shed 7 bases, with 15 bases lying between them. This CDR3 is 15 amino acids long. Per the germline V gene, CDR1 is MNHEY and CDR2 is SVGAGI. In DNA form, the CDR3 reads TGTGCCAGCAGTTACTCGATCTTCCGGATGGGTGGCTACACCTTC. It codes for CASSYSIFRMGGYTF.

This chain uses TRBV7-6 with TRBJ2-1, with D uncertain. V shed 1 base and J shed 0 bases, with 7 bases lying between them. The CDR3 is 15 amino acids. From germline, CDR1 is SGHVS and CDR2 FNYEAQ. CDR3 bases: TGTGCCAGCAGCTTAGAAGCGCGCTCCTACAATGAGCAGTTCTTC. It codes for CASSLEARSYNEQFF. The full variable domain, completed using reference TRBV7-6 and TRBJ2-1, is GAGVSQSPRYKVTKRGQDVALRCDPISGHVSLYWYRQALGQGPEFLTYFNYEAQQDKSGLPNDRFSAERPEGSISTLTIQRTEQRDSAMYRCASSLEARSYNEQFFGPGTRLTVL.

This clone appeared a few times. This sequence joins TRBV19 and TRBJ1-1; TRBD1 aligns across 10 bases. CDR1 and CDR2 (germline): LNHDA, SQIVND (reference sequence). Trimming took 7 bases from V and 0 from J; bases not matched to a gene: 5. CDR3 size: 15 residues. CDR3 coding DNA: TGTGCCAGTACTTCGACAGGGGGCATGAACACTGAAGCTTTCTTT. Protein product: CASTSTGGMNTEAFF. Looking up the rest from reference TRBV19 and TRBJ1-1 gives the full variable domain: DGGITQSPKYLFRKEGQNVTLSCEQNLNHDAMYWYRQDPGQGLRLIYYSQIVNDFQKGDIAEGYSVSREKKESFPLTVTSAQKNPTAFYLCASTSTGGMNTEAFFGQGTRLTVV.

This chain connects TRBV5-1 to TRBJ2-7, with D unresolved. V lost 2 bases and J 5 bases, leaving 11 bases between the germline ends. The CDR3 totals 13 residues. In germline, CDR1 is SGHRS, CDR2 YFSETQ. The DNA for the CDR3 is TGCGCCAGCAGCTTTATCGGACGTGACGAGCAGTACTTC. It translates to CASSFIGRDEQYF.

The genes are TRBV7-9 and TRBJ2-5, with unresolved D. The germline CDR1 and CDR2 sequences are SEHNR and FQNEAQ (reference sequence). This CDR3 contains 14 residues. With 6 bases removed from V and 3 bases from J, the gap between germline ends came to 14 bases. Written as DNA, the CDR3 is TGTGCCAGCAGTCCTGCCCTCAAGGAAGAGACCCAGTACTTC. Translation gives CASSPALKEETQYF.

This CDR3 is CASSTLAGGIFSDYGYTF. The CDR3 DNA sequence: TGTGCCAGTAGTACCCTGGCAGGGGGAATCTTTTCGGACTATGGCTACACCTTC. The V gene is TRBV19, the J gene TRBJ1-2; TRBD1 aligns across 7 bases. The CDR3 is 18 residues long. In germline, CDR1 is LNHDA, CDR2 SQIVND (reference sequence). The junction had 17 bases not matched to a gene; V was cut back by 4 bases and J by 3 bases.

The chain joins TRBV19 to TRBJ1-5, with D possibly TRBD1 on 5 matching bases. CDR1 and CDR2 (germline): LNHDA, SQIVND (reference sequence). V was cut by 7 bases and J by 6 bases, with 16 bases left in between. CDR3 length: 14 amino acids. The CDR3 spells CASTLAAGRQPQHF. The CDR3 region has the DNA TGTGCCAGTACCTTGGCAGCGGGGCGTCAGCCCCAGCATTTT. Together with reference TRBV19 and TRBJ1-5, the CDR3 gives the full variable domain: DGGITQSPKYLFRKEGQNVTLSCEQNLNHDAMYWYRQDPGQGLRLIYYSQIVNDFQKGDIAEGYSVSREKKESFPLTVTSAQKNPTAFYLCASTLAAGRQPQHFGDGTRLSIL.

V gene TRBV6-6 combines with J gene TRBJ2-7; TRBD2 matches 7 bases. V trimming: 7 bases; J trimming: 3 bases; junction bases outside the gene matches: 9. The CDR3 has 14 residues. Germline-derived CDR1 and CDR2 are MNHNY and SVGAGI (reference sequence). The CDR3 protein is CASTIGGSSYEQYF. The CDR3 DNA sequence: TGTGCCAGCACCATCGGCGGGAGCAGCTACGAGCAGTACTTC.

CDR3 coding DNA: TGTGCCAGCAGTACCAGGAACGGGGTTTTGGGAGATACGCAGTATTTT. It encodes CASSTRNGVLGDTQYF. This chain connects TRBV2 to TRBJ2-3, with D possibly being TRBD2 (5 bases). The CDR3 consists of 16 residues. Trimming left V 5 bases short and J 5 bases short, with 20 bases between. The germline V gene encodes CDR1 SNHLY and CDR2 FYNNEI.

This clone has only a few counts. The chain is built from TRBV27 and TRBJ1-5; no firm D call. This CDR3 comprises 14 residues. The ends were cut back, 2 bases at V and 4 bases at J, with 9 bases in the middle. The germline CDR1 and CDR2 sequences are MNHEY and SMNVEV (reference sequence). The CDR3 nucleotides read TGTGCCAGCAGTTTAGGGTGGGGAAATCAGCCCCAGCATTTT. This codes for CASSLGWGNQPQHF.

The genes are TRBV28 and TRBJ2-7; D is unresolved. Germline CDR1 reads MDHEN; CDR2 reads SYDVKM. V was cut by 0 bases and J by 3 bases, with 18 bases left in between. The CDR3 extends over 17 amino acids. The CDR3, as DNA: TGTGCCAGCAGTTTATGGCAAGATTGGCTTTCGAACTACGAGCAGTACTTC. Translating gives CASSLWQDWLSNYEQYF.

The chain uses TRBV5-1 and TRBJ2-5; no reliable D call. This CDR3 is 12 amino acids long. V lost 2 bases and J 5 bases, leaving 7 bases between the germline ends. From germline, CDR1 is SGHRS and CDR2 YFSETQ. The CDR3 bases are TGCGCCAGCAGCTTTGAGAGGGAGACCCAGTACTTC. This sequence encodes CASSFERETQYF. Full variable domain (remainder filled in from reference TRBV5-1 and TRBJ2-5): KAGVTQTPRYLIKTRGQQVTLSCSPISGHRSVSWYQQTPGQGLQFLFEYFSETQRNKGNFPGRFSGRQFSNSRSEMNVSTLELGDSALYLCASSFERETQYFGPGTRLLVL.

The genes are TRBV27 and TRBJ1-5, with D uncertain. CDR1 and CDR2 (germline): MNHEY, SMNVEV (reference sequence). The CDR3 consists of 14 residues. V was trimmed by 7 bases and J by 4 bases, leaving 14 bases between them. The CDR3 reads CASTASIRNQPQHF. The CDR3, as DNA: TGTGCCAGCACCGCATCTATCAGGAATCAGCCCCAGCATTTT.